Sequencing of this TCR beta chain was carried out in a study of blood T cell repertoires in COVID-19. The V gene's germline CDR1 is SGHNT and CDR2 YENEEA. The ends were cut back, 3 bases at V and 5 bases at J, with 10 bases in the middle. CDR3 length equals 13 residues. A Seattle source enrolled patients during active infection and followed them longitudinally. In the original analysis: For nucleated cells, counts were estimated from reference gene primer amplification. Profiling relied on immunoSEQ multiplex PCR, and the TCRdb table lists in-frame clones only, not all of them. The D gene and trimming were derived from the DNA, and the V and J assignments and clone size from that table. The sample records a few hundred thousand clones, approximately 87% being singletons.

V gene TRBV11-3 combines with J gene TRBJ2-5; perhaps TRBD1 as D (6 bases). The sequencing input was peripheral blood. This receptor was taken from a young woman with COVID-19, enrolled during active disease. The CDR3 is CASSFRGQETQYF. DNA for the CDR3: TGTGCCAGCAGCTTCAGGGGCCAGGAGACCCAGTACTTC.